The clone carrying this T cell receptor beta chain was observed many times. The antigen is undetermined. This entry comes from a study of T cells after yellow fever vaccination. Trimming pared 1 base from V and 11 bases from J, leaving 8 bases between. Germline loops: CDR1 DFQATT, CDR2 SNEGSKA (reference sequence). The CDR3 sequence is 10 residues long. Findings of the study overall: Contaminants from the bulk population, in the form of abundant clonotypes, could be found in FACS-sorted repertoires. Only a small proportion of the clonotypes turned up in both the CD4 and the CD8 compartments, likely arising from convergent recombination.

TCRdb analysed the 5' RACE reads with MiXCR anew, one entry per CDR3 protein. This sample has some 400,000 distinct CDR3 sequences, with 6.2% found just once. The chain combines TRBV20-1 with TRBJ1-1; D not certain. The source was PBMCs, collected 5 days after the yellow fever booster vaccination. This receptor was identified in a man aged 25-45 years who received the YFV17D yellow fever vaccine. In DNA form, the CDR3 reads TGCAGTGCTAGAGGACGGGTTGCTTTCTTT. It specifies CSARGRVAFF.